This TCR beta chain comes out of a study of PD-1 blockade in mismatch repair-deficient tumors. Overall study: Patients had approximately 12 mismatch repair-deficient cancer types, all previously treated and progressing.

Mismatch repair deficiency was confirmed in all patients, by PCR or immunohistochemistry. A few pembrolizumab responders had their TCRs sequenced. The protocol was immunoSEQ multiplex PCR, while the TCRdb copy is restricted to in-frame clones and leaves out a portion. The sample contains roughly 130,000 clones, around nine tenths of which appear only once. V shed 6 bases and J 2 bases; nucleotides not matched to a gene: 7. Germline CDR1 SQVTM, CDR2 ANQGSEA. This CDR3 spans 14 amino acids. The input for sequencing was peripheral blood, taken roughly 67 weeks after starting pembrolizumab. The receptor comes from an adult with mismatch repair-deficient cancer. V usage is TRBV29-1 and J usage is TRBJ2-1; 7 nucleotides agree with TRBD2. The CDR3 here is CSVEFSGTYNEQFF. The CDR3 nucleotides are TGCAGCGTCGAATTCAGCGGGACCTACAATGAGCAGTTCTTC.